Below, one T cell receptor (beta chain) is given with its context. CDR3 length equals 13 residues. The germline V gene encodes CDR1 MDHEN and CDR2 SYDVKM. The V and J ends lost 5 bases and 5 bases respectively, with 7 bases between them. This sample was included in a study of blood T cell repertoires in COVID-19. Study context: Acute and convalescent COVID-19 specimens originated in the United States, Italy and Spain. From T cells, B-cell-depleted T cells, or PBMCs came the material, which was cDNA or gDNA.

Seattle researchers signed up patients amid active infection and tracked them longitudinally. In the authors' methods: Using reference gene primer amplification, nucleated cell counts were estimated. Sequenced by immunoSEQ multiplex PCR; TCRdb stores in-frame clones only, minus some. V and J calls and clone size are copied from that table; D and trimming were computed from the DNA. The sample yields over 250,000 clones, around 90% seen once. The rearrangement joins TRBV28 to TRBJ2-6; no definite D call. Sequencing was done on a sample of peripheral blood. The source is a person aged 18 to 30 with COVID-19, enrolled during active disease. The CDR3 bases are TGTGCCAGCAGTATATTTAGGGCCAACGTCCTGACTTTC. Encoded protein: CASSIFRANVLTF.